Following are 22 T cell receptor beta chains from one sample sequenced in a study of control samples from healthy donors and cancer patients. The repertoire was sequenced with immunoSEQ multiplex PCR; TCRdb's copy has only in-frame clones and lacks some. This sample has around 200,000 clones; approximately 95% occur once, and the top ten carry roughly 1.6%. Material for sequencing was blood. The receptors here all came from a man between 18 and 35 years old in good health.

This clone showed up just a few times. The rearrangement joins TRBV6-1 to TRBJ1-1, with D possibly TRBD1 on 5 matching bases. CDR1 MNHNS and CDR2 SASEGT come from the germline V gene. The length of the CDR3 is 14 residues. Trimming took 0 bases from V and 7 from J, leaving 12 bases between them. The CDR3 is CASSEAEDRGEAFF. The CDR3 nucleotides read TGTGCCAGCAGTGAAGCGGAGGATAGGGGTGAAGCTTTCTTT.

CDR3 amino acids: CASSDSSGGANEQFF. In DNA form, the CDR3 reads TGTGCCAGCAGTGACTCCAGCGGGGGGGCGAATGAGCAGTTCTTC. The J gene is TRBJ2-1, the V gene TRBV6-4; TRBD2 matches at 10 bases. CDR3 size: 15 residues. Per germline, CDR1 MRHNA and CDR2 SNTAGT. V shed 0 bases and J 7 bases; nucleotides not matched to a gene: 3.

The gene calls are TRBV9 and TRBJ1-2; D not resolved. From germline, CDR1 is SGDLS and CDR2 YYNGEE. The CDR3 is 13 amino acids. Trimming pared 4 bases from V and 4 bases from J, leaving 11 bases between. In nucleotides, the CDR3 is TGTGCCAGCAGCCTCCGCCTTGGCTATGGCTACACCTTC. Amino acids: CASSLRLGYGYTF.

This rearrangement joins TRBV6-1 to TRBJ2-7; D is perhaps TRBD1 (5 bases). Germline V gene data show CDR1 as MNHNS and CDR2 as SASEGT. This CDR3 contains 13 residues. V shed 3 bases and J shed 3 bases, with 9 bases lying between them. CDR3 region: CASSEGRVYEQYF. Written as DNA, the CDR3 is TGTGCCAGCAGTGAGGGCAGGGTCTACGAGCAGTACTTC.

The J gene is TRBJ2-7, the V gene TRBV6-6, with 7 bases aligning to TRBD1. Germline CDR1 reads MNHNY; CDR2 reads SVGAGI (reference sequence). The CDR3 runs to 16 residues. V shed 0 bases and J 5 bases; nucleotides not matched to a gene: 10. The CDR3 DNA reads TGTGCCAGCAGTTACTCTTCGGACAGGCCGCTCAACGAGCAGTACTTC. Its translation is CASSYSSDRPLNEQYF.

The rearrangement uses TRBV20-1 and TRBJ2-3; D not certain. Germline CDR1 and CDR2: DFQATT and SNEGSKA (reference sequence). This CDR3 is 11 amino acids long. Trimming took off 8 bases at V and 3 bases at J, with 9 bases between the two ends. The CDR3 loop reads CSTSTTDTQYF. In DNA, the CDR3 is TGCAGTACTTCTACGACAGATACGCAGTATTTT.

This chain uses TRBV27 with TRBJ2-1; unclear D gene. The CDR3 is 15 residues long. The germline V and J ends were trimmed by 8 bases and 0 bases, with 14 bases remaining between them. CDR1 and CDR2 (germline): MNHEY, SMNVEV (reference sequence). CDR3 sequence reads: CASSRKATSYNEQFF. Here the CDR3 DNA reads TGTGCCAGCTCCCGAAAGGCGACCTCCTACAATGAGCAGTTCTTC.

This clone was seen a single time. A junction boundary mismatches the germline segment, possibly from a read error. The CDR3 reads CAGSSGPNNEQFF. The CDR3 coding sequence is TGCGCCGGCAGCTCGGGGCCGAACAATGAGCAGTTCTTC. V gene TRBV5-1 combines with J gene TRBJ2-1; D might be TRBD1 or TRBD2, each matching 5 bases. Germline CDR1 is SGHRS and CDR2 is YFSETQ. The CDR3 runs to 13 residues.

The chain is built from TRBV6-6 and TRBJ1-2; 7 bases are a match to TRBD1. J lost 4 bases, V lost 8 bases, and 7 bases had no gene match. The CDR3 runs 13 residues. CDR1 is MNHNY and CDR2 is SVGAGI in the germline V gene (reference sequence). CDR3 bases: TGTGCCAGCTCGAGGGGGCGAGGCTATGGCTACACCTTC. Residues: CASSRGRGYGYTF.

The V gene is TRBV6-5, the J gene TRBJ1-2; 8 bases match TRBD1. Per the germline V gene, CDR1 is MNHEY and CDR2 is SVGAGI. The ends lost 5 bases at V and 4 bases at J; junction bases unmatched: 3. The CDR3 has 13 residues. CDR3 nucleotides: TGTGCCAGCAGTCCTGACAGGGGCTATGGCTACACCTTC. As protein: CASSPDRGYGYTF.

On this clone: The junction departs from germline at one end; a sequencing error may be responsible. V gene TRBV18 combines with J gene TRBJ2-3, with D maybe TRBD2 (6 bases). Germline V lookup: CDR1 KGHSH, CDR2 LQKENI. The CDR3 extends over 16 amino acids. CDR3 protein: CASSPEGRGVTNTQYF. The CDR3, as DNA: TGTGCCAGCTCACCGGAGGGACGTGGGGTCACAAATACGCAGTATTTT.

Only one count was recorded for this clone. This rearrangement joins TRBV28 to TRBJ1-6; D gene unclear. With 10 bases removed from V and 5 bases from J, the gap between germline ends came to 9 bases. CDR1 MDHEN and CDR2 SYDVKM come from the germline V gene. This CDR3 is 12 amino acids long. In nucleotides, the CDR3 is TGTGCCATCCGGGGAAATAATTCACCCCTCCACTTT. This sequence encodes CAIRGNNSPLHF.

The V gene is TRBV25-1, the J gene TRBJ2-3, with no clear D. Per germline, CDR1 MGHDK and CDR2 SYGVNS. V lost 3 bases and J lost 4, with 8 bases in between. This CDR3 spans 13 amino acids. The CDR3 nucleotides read TGTGCCAGCAGTGATCCAATAGCAGATACGCAGTATTTT. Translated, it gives CASSDPIADTQYF.

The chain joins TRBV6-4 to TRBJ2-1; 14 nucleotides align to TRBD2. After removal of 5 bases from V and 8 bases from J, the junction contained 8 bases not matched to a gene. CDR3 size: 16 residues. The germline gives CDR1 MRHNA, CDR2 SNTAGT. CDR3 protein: CASSPRTSGGSDEQFF. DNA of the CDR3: TGTGCCAGCAGTCCACGGACTAGCGGGGGGTCCGATGAGCAGTTCTTC.

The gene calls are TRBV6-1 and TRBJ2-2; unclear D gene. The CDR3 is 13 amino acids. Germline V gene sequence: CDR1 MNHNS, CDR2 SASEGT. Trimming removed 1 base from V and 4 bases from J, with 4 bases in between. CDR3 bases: TGTGCCAGCAGTGAAGAGGGCACCGGGGAGCTGTTTTTT. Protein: CASSEEGTGELFF.

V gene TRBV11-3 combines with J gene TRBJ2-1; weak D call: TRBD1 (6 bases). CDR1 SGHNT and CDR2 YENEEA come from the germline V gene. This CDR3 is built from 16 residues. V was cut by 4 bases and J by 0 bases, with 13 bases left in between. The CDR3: CASSSPGVSSYNEQFF. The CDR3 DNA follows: TGTGCCAGCAGCTCCCCAGGGGTCAGCTCCTACAATGAGCAGTTCTTC.

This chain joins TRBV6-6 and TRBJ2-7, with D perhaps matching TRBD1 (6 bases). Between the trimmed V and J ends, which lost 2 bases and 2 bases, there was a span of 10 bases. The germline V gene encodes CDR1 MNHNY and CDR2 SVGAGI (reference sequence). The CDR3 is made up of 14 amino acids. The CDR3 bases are TGTGCCAGCAGTTACGAACAGGGACCCTACGAGCAGTACTTC. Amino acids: CASSYEQGPYEQYF.

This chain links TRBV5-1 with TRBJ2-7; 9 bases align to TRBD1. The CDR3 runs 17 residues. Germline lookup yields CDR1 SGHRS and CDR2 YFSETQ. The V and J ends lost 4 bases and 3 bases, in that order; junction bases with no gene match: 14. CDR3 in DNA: TGCGCCAGCAGCGCCTATGCCTCTTTGGGACAGGGCTACGAGCAGTACTTC. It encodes CASSAYASLGQGYEQYF.

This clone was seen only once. The CDR3 nucleotides are TGTGCCAGCAGCACCAGGGATAATTTGAGGACAGTCCTCTACGAGCAGTACTTC. Its protein product is CASSTRDNLRTVLYEQYF. The chain combines TRBV11-2 with TRBJ2-7, with a weak D call TRBD1 (6 bases). In germline, CDR1 is SGHAT, CDR2 FQNNGV. The CDR3 sequence is 18 residues long. Trimming pared 5 bases from V and 3 bases from J, leaving 26 bases between.

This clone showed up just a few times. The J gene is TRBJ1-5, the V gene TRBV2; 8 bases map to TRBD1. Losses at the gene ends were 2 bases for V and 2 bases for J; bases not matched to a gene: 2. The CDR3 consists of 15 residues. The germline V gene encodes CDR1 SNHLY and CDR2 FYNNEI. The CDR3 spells CASSEWGQGNQPQHF. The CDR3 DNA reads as TGTGCCAGCAGTGAATGGGGACAGGGCAATCAGCCCCAGCATTTT.

CDR3 nucleotide sequence: TGCAGCGTTGAGGCGCAACAGGGGGTGGAAGCTTTCTTT. It yields the protein CSVEAQQGVEAFF. The V gene is TRBV29-1, the J gene TRBJ1-1, with TRBD1 matching over 8 bases. The CDR3 has 13 amino acids. CDR1 and CDR2 (germline): SQVTM, ANQGSEA. V trimming: 3 bases; J trimming: 8 bases; junction bases outside the gene matches: 8.

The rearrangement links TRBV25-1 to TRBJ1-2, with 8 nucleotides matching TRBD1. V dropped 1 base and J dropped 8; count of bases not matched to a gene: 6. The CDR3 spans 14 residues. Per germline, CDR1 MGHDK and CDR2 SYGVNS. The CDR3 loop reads CASSEFQGAHGYTF. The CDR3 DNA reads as TGTGCCAGCAGTGAATTCCAGGGGGCGCACGGCTACACCTTC.